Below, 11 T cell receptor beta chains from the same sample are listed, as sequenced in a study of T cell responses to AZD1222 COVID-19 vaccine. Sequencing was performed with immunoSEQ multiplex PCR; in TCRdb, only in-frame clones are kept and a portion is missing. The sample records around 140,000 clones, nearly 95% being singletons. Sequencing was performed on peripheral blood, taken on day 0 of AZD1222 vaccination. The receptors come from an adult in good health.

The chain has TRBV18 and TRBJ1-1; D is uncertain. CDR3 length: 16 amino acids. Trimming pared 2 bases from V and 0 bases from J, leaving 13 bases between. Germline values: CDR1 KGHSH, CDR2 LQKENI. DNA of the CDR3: TGTGCCAGCTCACCAATGGGGAGAGGGATGAACACTGAAGCTTTCTTT. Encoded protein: CASSPMGRGMNTEAFF.

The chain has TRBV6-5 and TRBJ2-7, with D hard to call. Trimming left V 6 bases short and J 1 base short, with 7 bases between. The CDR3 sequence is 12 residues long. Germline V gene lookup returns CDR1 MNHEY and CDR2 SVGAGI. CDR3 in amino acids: CASSSDSYEQYF. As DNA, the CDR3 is TGTGCCAGCAGCAGTGATTCCTACGAGCAGTACTTC.

CDR3 amino acids: CASGLGGFMYGYTF. The CDR3 coding sequence is TGTGCTAGTGGTTTGGGCGGCTTTATGTATGGCTACACCTTC. This chain connects TRBV12-5 to TRBJ1-2; unclear D gene. V lost 1 base and J 5 bases, leaving 11 bases between the germline ends. The CDR3 runs 14 residues. CDR1 is LGHNT, CDR2 FRNRAP, per germline.

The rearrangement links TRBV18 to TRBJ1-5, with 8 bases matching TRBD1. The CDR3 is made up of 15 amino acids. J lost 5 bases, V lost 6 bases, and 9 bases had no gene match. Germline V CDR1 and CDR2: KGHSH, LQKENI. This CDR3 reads CASSQSDRGDQPQHF. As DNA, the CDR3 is TGTGCCAGCTCCCAATCCGACAGGGGAGATCAGCCCCAGCATTTT.

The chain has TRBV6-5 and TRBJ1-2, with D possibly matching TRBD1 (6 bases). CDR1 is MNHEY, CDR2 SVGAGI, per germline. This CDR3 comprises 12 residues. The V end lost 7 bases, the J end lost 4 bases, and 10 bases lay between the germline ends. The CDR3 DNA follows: TGTGCCAGCAAGGGCAGGGGCTATGGCTACACCTTC. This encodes CASKGRGYGYTF.

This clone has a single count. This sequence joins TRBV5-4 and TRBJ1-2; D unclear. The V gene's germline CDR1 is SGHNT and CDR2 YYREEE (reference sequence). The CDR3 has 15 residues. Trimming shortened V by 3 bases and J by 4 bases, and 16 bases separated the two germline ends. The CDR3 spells CASSSYSAAGYGYTF. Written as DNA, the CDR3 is TGTGCCAGCAGCTCTTACTCCGCAGCCGGCTATGGCTACACCTTC.

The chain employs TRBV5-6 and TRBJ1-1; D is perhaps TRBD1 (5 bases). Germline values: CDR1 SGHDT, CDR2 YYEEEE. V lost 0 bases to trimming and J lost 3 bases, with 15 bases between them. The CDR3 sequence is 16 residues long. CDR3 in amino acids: CASSLAGGGTYTEAFF. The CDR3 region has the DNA TGTGCCAGCAGCTTGGCCGGGGGGGGAACTTACACTGAAGCTTTCTTT.

The CDR3 bases are TGTGCCAGCAGTTACGGGGGGGGCAGTGACAATGAGCAGTTCTTC. This gives the protein CASSYGGGSDNEQFF. J is TRBJ2-1 and V is TRBV6-5; D is perhaps TRBD2 (7 bases). This CDR3 is 15 amino acids long. Germline V gene lookup returns CDR1 MNHEY and CDR2 SVGAGI. The V gene lost 2 bases and the J gene lost 5 bases, with 13 bases spanning the gap.

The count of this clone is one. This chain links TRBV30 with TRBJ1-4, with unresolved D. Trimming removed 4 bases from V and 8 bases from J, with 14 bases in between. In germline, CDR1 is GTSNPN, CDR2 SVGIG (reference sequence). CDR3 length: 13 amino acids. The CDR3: CAWNLLLGEKLFF. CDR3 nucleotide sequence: TGTGCCTGGAACCTACTCCTAGGGGAAAAACTGTTTTTT.

CDR3 protein: CATSRALDTQYF. For the CDR3, the DNA is TGTGCCACCAGCAGAGCCTTGGATACGCAGTATTTT. V and J are TRBV15 and TRBJ2-3; no clear D. CDR1 is LNHNV and CDR2 is YYDKDF in the germline V gene (reference sequence). This CDR3 spans 12 amino acids. V was clipped by 1 base and J by 6 bases, with 5 bases between them.

CDR3 DNA: TGTGCCAGCAGACAGAACGAGAAAAAGGATGGCTACACCTTC. Translating gives CASRQNEKKDGYTF. This chain links TRBV5-6 with TRBJ1-2; D not resolved. Trimming cost V 5 bases and J 6 bases, with 17 bases left between them. The germline gives CDR1 SGHDT, CDR2 YYEEEE. CDR3 length equals 14 residues. Using reference TRBV5-6 and TRBJ1-2 for the parts outside the CDR3, the full variable domain is DAGVTQSPTHLIKTRGQQVTLRCSPKSGHDTVSWYQQALGQGPQFIFQYYEEEERQRGNFPDRFSGHQFPNYSSELNVNALLLGDSALYLCASRQNEKKDGYTFGSGTRLTVV.